This T cell receptor (beta chain) was profiled in a study of cytomegalovirus exposure and HLA in healthy donors (dated by TCRdb to about 2017). Looking at the study overall: An earlier analysis of some 620 of the donors reported over 250 Gb of sequence data and 117 million unique TCR beta sequences obtained from roughly 180 million T cells. The number of donors typed differed by locus, with 629-630 for A, B, C, DRB1 and DQB1, 522 for DQA1, over 600 for DPA1, and 400 to 490 for DPB1. An early release covering roughly 580 HLA-typed donors comprised approximately 300 gigabases of sequencing data and 65 million to 100 million unique TCR sequences. In a later analysis, previously published TCR beta repertoires from roughly 710 donors were re-analyzed and high-resolution HLA genotyping was added so that TCR occurrence patterns could be studied. In addition to the first cohort of roughly 670 subjects, a separate validation cohort of 120 different subjects was used. Rather than using new phenotypic data, the later analysis identified candidate immune exposures from TCR beta sequences and from how often those sequences occurred across donors. Roughly 5 DR-DQ haplotypes were treated as single units for association and clustering because of strong linkage in the cohort. A later genetic analysis used genome-wide SNP genotypes for about three fifths of the 666 donors, treating that subset as a discovery cohort. Donor age, sex, ethnicity and CMV serostatus were compiled alongside the repertoire data. Of the approximately 400 genotyped donors, about 84% fell in the genetic ancestry cluster associated with self-reported Caucasian donors. The study aimed to test whether signatures of past pathogen exposure could be identified by cataloging public T cell receptors. Among almost 400 genotyped donors of the cohort, an average of approximately 250,000 unique TCR beta nucleotide sequences were sequenced per donor, around a sixth of them non-productive. HLA typing covered class I and class II loci at four-digit resolution. The study combined high-throughput TCR immunosequencing, statistical association of individual TCRs with disease status, and machine learning to predict cytomegalovirus infection status. The T cell repertoires of 670 or so subjects were profiled by immunosequencing and related to cytomegalovirus serostatus. To decide whether each TCR beta V gene segment behaved as functional or pseudogenic, an earlier analysis of fewer than 750 of the donors relied on high-throughput TCR beta sequencing. Every repertoire in the discovery cohort had been generated on one and the same sequencing platform.

Germline trimming: 6 bases from V, 0 bases from J; junction bases outside gene matches: 10. The germline V gene encodes CDR1 SQVTM and CDR2 ANQGSEA. The CDR3 spans 16 residues, from the cysteine through the phenylalanine. Only the CDR3 portion is preserved as DNA: 48 bases, with reading frame beginning at the first base. General study outcomes and caveats: Immune exposure information for the cohort was limited to CMV serostatus. The authors suggested that the approach could potentially be generalized to other disease states and immunological phenotypes. A later analysis found that most CMV-associated TCR beta chains appeared HLA-restricted, with HLA associations seemingly driven largely by CMV exposure. HLA typing was unavailable for some donors at each locus, so association tests used only the typed subset. The study listed 164 TCR beta chains as associated with cytomegalovirus. According to a later genetic analysis, donors in an Asian-associated ancestry cluster had fewer N-insertions in productive TCRs than the approximately 630-donor mean. According to a later analysis, TCR association rates differed among HLA loci, with DRB1 alleles showing the most associated TCRs and HLA-C alleles showing the fewest. V-gene and J-gene trimming of TCR beta chains was associated with a missense DCLRE1C variant in a later genetic analysis, and the association was replicated in an independent cohort. In a later analysis, HLA-associated TCR beta chains showed more clonal expansion and lower generation probabilities than non-associated chains that were equally common. Specific HLA alleles were associated with 15,000 to 20,000 TCR beta sequences at a false discovery rate of 0.05 in a later analysis. When HLA alleles, especially DR and DQ, strongly co-occurred, attributing TCR associations to individual alleles was difficult. Presence/absence analyses assumed roughly uniform sequencing depth across donors, an assumption that may not hold. While some public TCRs were present in many individuals, most TCR sequences turned up only very rarely across donors. A further reported finding was that TCR beta sequences accurately predicted the HLA-A and HLA-B alleles for most subjects in the first cohort. According to a later analysis, parvovirus B19, influenza, CMV and Epstein-Barr virus appeared linked to several top co-occurrence clusters. Some IMGT-functional V segments, including TRBV6-2 and TRBV6-3, could not be distinguished by the 87-base-pair reads and were therefore excluded. Cytomegalovirus status was reported to be diagnosed by the classifier with high specificity and sensitivity in both the original and validation cohorts. Correlated functional status among segregating V segments might reflect linkage disequilibrium, but an unknown experimental factor could not be ruled out. A cluster of highly shared sequence variants was judged likely to be a technical artifact of the sequencing pipeline. In vitro tests confirmed that a few of the cytomegalovirus-associated TCR beta chains recognize cytomegalovirus antigens. Roughly 15 rarely observed V segments, including chromosome 9 orphons, were excluded from the earlier analysis of just under 600 of the donors because counts were too low. Broadly in line with IMGT annotations, most TCR beta V segments showed up in productive rearrangements about 90% or about 30% of the time in an earlier analysis of around 600 of the donors. The cohort was sequenced for TCR beta chains only, and without alpha or paired-chain data the features that could be detected were limited.

Receptor libraries were prepared by the immunoSEQ multiplex PCR assay. A mixture of 60 forward primers for TCR Vbeta segments and 13 reverse primers for TCR Jbeta segments was used in the multiplex PCR. The CDR3 region of rearranged TCR beta genes was amplified from genomic DNA with a multiplex PCR assay. On the Illumina HiSeq System, the amplified TCR beta libraries were sequenced as 87-base-pair reads. The authors processed their data as follows. A later analysis counted approximately 74 million unique TCR beta chains across the 600 to 850 repertoires, and around 12 million of these chains were shared by at least two donors. To remove PCR and sequencing errors, raw reads were error-corrected and collapsed into unique sequences using a nearest-neighbor algorithm that merged closely related sequences. To assign V, D and J gene segments, CDR3 sequences were aligned to IMGT reference sequences. For a sequence to be retained, at least a six-nucleotide match to both a V gene segment and a J gene segment was required. Rearrangements were classified as productive when the CDR3 lacked stop codons and remained in frame with V and J, and all other rearrangements were classified as non-productive. Following IMGT convention, CDR3 was defined as the stretch from the second conserved V-encoded cysteine to the conserved J-encoded phenylalanine. Sequences without an unambiguous match to a single V gene segment were excluded from the earlier analysis of over 500 of the donors. An earlier analysis of about 600 of the donors called V segments functional above 56.7% productive rearrangements and segregating when the between-donor standard deviation exceeded 5%. A statistical classification framework was built for diagnosing cytomegalovirus status from the catalog of TCR beta chain sequences. In a later analysis, TCR nucleotide sequences were compared against IMGT/GENE-DB human TR gene sequences so that V and J genes could be assigned. A later analysis assigned CDR3 sequences and most-parsimonious VDJ recombination scenarios with the TCRdist pipeline. A later analysis defined each TCR beta chain by its CDR3 amino acid sequence plus V-gene family, and excluded reads lacking a unique V-gene family. A later analysis removed 600 or so highly shared, low-generation-probability nucleotide sequences to deal with suspected cross-contamination and a sequencing artifact. In a later analysis, a clonal expansion index for each public chain was calculated from normalized within-repertoire ranks of inferred template counts. Generation probabilities in a later analysis came from a VDJ recombination model fitted to out-of-frame rearrangements, and those results were checked against IGoR. Hypergeometric tests were used in a later analysis to score TCR-TCR, TCR-HLA and TCR-CMV co-occurrence, with a repertoire-size bias correction applied to the TCR pairs. False discovery rates were estimated in a later analysis by permuting HLA or CMV assignments 20 times. In a later analysis, co-occurring TCRs were grouped using DBSCAN, with TCRdist sequence similarity added in when clustering inside HLA-allele-positive subsets. For co-occurrence clustering, repertoires with fewer than 30,000 or more than 120,000 public chains were excluded, along with about five repertoires with anomalous nucleotide sharing. This is the immuneACCESS table as TCRdb keeps it, with only in-frame sequences that have V and J called. A part of the clones is gone; compared with another copy, unresolved V genes explain less than half, and the rest is unexplained. V and J calls and clone size are copied from that table; D and trimming were computed from the DNA. The sample table shows roughly 180,000 clones, and roughly 70% are seen once. Just under 3% of the sample comes from the top ten.

In total, 666 healthy bone marrow donors made up the cohort. All cohort members were sampled while nominally healthy, although unrecorded immune exposures were likely present. The donor tested CMV seronegative, placing the donor among the approximately 360 seronegative members of the cohort. Every donor gave a peripheral blood sample, and the peripheral blood mononuclear cells from that sample were used for TCR beta sequencing. The Qiagen DNeasy Blood Extraction Kit was used to extract genomic DNA from the blood cell samples. Concerning this clone itself: No antigen is known for it. The input lacks base qualities; no much larger clone sits a single base away.

The sequence came from a male donor in good health and CMV-seronegative. Sequenced sample: PBMCs. Rearrangement joined TRBV29-1 to TRBJ1-5; the central 8 bases match TRBD1. The nucleotide sequence is TGCAGCGTCTGGACAGGGCAGAAAGGTAGCAATCAGCCCCAGCATTTT. Translated, this is CSVWTGQKGSNQPQHF. Beyond the CDR3, the reference TRBV29-1 and TRBJ1-5 genes provide the residues; the full variable domain reads: SAVISQKPSRDICQRGTSLTIQCQVDSQVTMMFWYRQQPGQSLTLIATANQGSEATYESGFVIDKFPISRPNLTFSTLTVSNMSPEDSSIYLCSVWTGQKGSNQPQHFGDGTRLSIL.